Reported below is one TCR beta chain. Antigen unknown. Assay: immunoSEQ multiplex PCR; the TCRdb copy retains only in-frame clones and omits some. The sample comprises 57,000 or so clones, around 86% of which are singletons, and roughly 1.5% rests with the top ten. The data were obtained in a study of pediatric ulcerative colitis. Study-wide points: Repertoires came from total lymphocyte DNA, so rare subsets like regulatory T cells may be missed.

The CDR3 is made up of 15 amino acids. Between the trimmed V and J ends, which lost 4 bases and 5 bases, there was a span of 15 bases. CDR1 SGHNT and CDR2 YYREEE come from the germline V gene (reference sequence). V is TRBV5-4 and J is TRBJ1-4; possibly TRBD1 for D (5 bases). Sequencing was carried out using blood. This clonotype was obtained from a boy aged 10-17 years who was a control in a study of pediatric ulcerative colitis. CDR3 in amino acids: CASSIGRGENEKLFF. CDR3 sequence (DNA): TGTGCCAGCAGCATCGGAAGGGGCGAGAATGAAAAACTGTTTTTT.